One TCR beta chain is described in this entry. Antigen unknown. Trimming shortened V by 10 bases and J by 5 bases, and 15 bases separated the two germline ends. The CDR3 covers 12 residues. The germline CDR1 and CDR2 sequences are ENHRY and SYGVKD. This entry comes from a study of PD-1 blockade in classical Hodgkin lymphoma. General observations from the study: A significant rise in TCR diversity was seen by C4D1 for CD4+ cells but not for CD8+ cells. Whoever responded completely had baseline diversity much like that seen in newly diagnosed patients. Sources of repertoire differences remain undefined, possibly disease activity or prior therapy.

Each patient experienced a relapse that followed autologous stem cell transplantation, and brentuximab vedotin exposure varied. Complete response, partial response or progressive disease constituted the best response categories observed. Profiled with immunoSEQ multiplex PCR; TCRdb holds only in-frame clones, not every one. The table includes over 10,000 clones, approximately 86% detected once. This sequence originates from a human donor with classical Hodgkin lymphoma. This chain connects TRBV10-3 to TRBJ2-7; TRBD1 might be the D (5 bases). The sequences come from peripheral blood mononuclear cells (PBMCs), collected at baseline. This CDR3 reads CATRLGADEQYF. The CDR3 DNA sequence: TGTGCCACCCGCCTTGGGGCAGACGAGCAGTACTTC.